Listed below are T cell receptor beta chains from one sample, sequenced in a study of shared clonotypes between healthy human individuals. The protocol was immunoSEQ multiplex PCR, while the TCRdb copy is restricted to in-frame clones and leaves out a portion. The table lists roughly 1,100,000 clones, approximately 68% of them singletons. Specimen: memory CD4+ T cells sorted from blood. Source of these receptors: a young man in good health. Both conserved end residues are part of each CDR3. D genes are given only for firm matches. Size is omitted from some rows. Given values are once, few, many or a class for expanded clones.

v_gene	abundance	d_gene	j_gene	len	CDR3nt	CDR3aa
TRBV5-1	NA	NA	TRBJ2-6	14	TGCGCCAGCAGCACCACTAGCAAGGTCAACGTCCTGACTTTC	CASSTTSKVNVLTF
TRBV19	NA	TRBD1	TRBJ2-7	12	TGTGCCAGTAGTAGACAGGGGTACGAGCAGTACTTC	CASSRQGYEQYF
TRBV6-5	NA	TRBD1	TRBJ2-7	13	TGTGCCAGCAGGGCCGGGACAGTGGCCCTTCAGTACTTC	CASRAGTVALQYF
TRBV5-1	NA	TRBD1	TRBJ2-1	15	TGCGCCAGCAGCGCCGGGACAGGGGTCTACAATGAGCAGTTCTTC	CASSAGTGVYNEQFF
TRBV6-5	NA	TRBD2	TRBJ2-5	12	TGTGCCAGCAGCCCTAGCGGGGAGACCCAGTACTTC	CASSPSGETQYF
TRBV9	NA	NA	TRBJ1-1	13	TGTGCCAGCAGCGTATCAGGGACCGCTGAAGCTTTCTTT	CASSVSGTAEAFF
TRBV5-1	NA	TRBD2	TRBJ2-3	15	TGCGCCAGCAGCGGGGCGGGAGATTTGCCAGATACGCAGTATTTT	CASSGAGDLPDTQYF
TRBV28	NA	NA	TRBJ2-4	15	TGTGCCAGCAGTTCTACAGTCCCAGCCAAAAACATTCAGTACTTC	CASSSTVPAKNIQYF
TRBV2	NA	NA	TRBJ1-1	14	TGTGCCAGCTTAATGCCGATGGGGAACACTGAAGCTTTCTTT	CASLMPMGNTEAFF
TRBV27	once	TRBD2	TRBJ2-7	16	TGTGCCAGCAGTTCGACTAGCGGGAGGGCCAAAGTCGAGCAGTACTTC	CASSSTSGRAKVEQYF